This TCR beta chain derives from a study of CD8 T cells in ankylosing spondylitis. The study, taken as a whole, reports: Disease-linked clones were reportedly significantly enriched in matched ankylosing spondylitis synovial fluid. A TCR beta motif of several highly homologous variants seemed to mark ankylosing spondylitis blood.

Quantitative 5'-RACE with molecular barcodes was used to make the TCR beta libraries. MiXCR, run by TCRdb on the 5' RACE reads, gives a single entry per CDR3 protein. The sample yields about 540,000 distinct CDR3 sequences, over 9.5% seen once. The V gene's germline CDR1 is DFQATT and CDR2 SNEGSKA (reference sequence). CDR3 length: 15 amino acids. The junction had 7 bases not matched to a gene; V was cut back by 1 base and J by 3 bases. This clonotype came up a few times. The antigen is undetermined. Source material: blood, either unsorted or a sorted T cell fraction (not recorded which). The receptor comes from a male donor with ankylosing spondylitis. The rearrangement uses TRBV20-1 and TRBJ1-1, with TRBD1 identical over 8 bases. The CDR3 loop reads CSARVQGAWYTEAFF. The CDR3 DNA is TGCAGTGCTAGAGTGCAGGGGGCCTGGTACACTGAAGCTTTCTTT.